This entry concerns a single TCR beta chain. Its antigen is not known. In germline, CDR1 is SGDLS, CDR2 YYNGEE. The CDR3 totals 18 residues. V was pared by 3 bases and J by 2 bases, with 12 bases of the junction left unmatched. The sample originates from a study of CD8+CD57+ T cells in acquired aplastic anemia. Study results and limitations: Around 27 sequences, all CD8+ CDR3, were shared between patients and controls.

Genomic DNA acted as the template from which TCR beta VDJ combination and CDR3 sequence profiling were carried out. TCRdb itself ran the reads through MiXCR, one entry per CDR3 protein. The sample gives about 420,000 distinct CDR3 sequences, 60% to 80% of which show up once; under 5% is in the top ten. The TCR originated in a human donor in good health, serving as a control. The chain combines TRBV9 with TRBJ2-1, with 9 bases identical to TRBD1. Sequencing was performed on sorted CD4+, CD8+, or CD8+CD57+ T cells (not recorded which) from PBMCs. CDR3 sequence: CASSAPTGGAMAYNEQFF. CDR3 DNA: TGTGCCAGCAGCGCCCCGACAGGGGGGGCCATGGCCTACAATGAGCAGTTCTTC.